This TCR beta chain was captured in a study of blood T cells in healthy people across ages. Looking at the study overall: The capture of about one barcoded beta molecule per two T cells was achieved by template switching. General study findings and limits: Lack of knowledge of donor CMV status possibly confounded expanded clonotype changes.

To note about this clonotype: Its antigen is still unknown.

Germline V gene sequence: CDR1 SGHRS, CDR2 YFSETQ. The CDR3 is 15 residues long. Germline trimming cut 7 bases from V and 0 bases from J; bases unmatched to any gene: 9. The second PCR ran roughly 6 to 11 cycles with a sample-barcoded 5' primer and J-beta primers. Each cDNA was tagged by a template-switch adaptor containing 12 random nucleotides. Every sample gave at least 2.5 million paired-end reads containing CDR3. MiXCR, applied by TCRdb to the 5' RACE reads, yields one record per CDR3 protein. The table lists roughly 730,000 distinct CDR3 sequences, 56% of them singletons. This TCR came from a man aged 35-49 years in good health. Sequenced input: blood. The V gene is TRBV5-1, the J gene TRBJ1-1; TRBD1 aligns across 7 bases. CDR3 bases: TGCGCCAGCGGGCCCCGACAGGGAATGAACACTGAAGCTTTCTTT. Residues: CASGPRQGMNTEAFF.